The count of the clone carrying this TCR beta chain is one. Profiled with immunoSEQ multiplex PCR; TCRdb holds only in-frame clones, not every one. The repertoire consists of about 90,000 clones, with less than 90% occurring once and the leading ten covering 0.95% to 1.5%. This sample was included in a study of blood T cell repertoires in COVID-19. Overall study context: Sample material is recorded as cDNA or gDNA derived from T cells, B-cell-depleted T cells, or PBMCs.

With 6 bases removed from V and 3 bases from J, the gap between germline ends came to 11 bases. Germline V CDR1 and CDR2: LNHDA, SQIVND (reference sequence). This CDR3 is built from 14 residues. The chain uses TRBV19 and TRBJ2-2; D is perhaps TRBD1 (5 bases). The clonotype originates from a man older than 75 with active or convalescent COVID-19. Source material: peripheral blood. This CDR3 is CASSPDIYTGELFF. For the CDR3, the DNA is TGTGCCAGTAGCCCGGACATCTACACCGGGGAGCTGTTTTTT.